The sequence of this TCR beta chain was determined in a study of cytomegalovirus exposure and HLA in healthy donors. Findings and caveats of the study: With further analysis later on, most CMV-associated TCR beta chains appeared HLA-restricted. Rates of TCR association differed by HLA locus in a later analysis, with DRB1 highest and HLA-C lowest.

These donors counted as nominally healthy when sampled, but unrecorded immune exposures were likely. The table lists this clone with a count of one. What it binds is not known. Amplification used 60 Vbeta primers and 13 Jbeta primers. TCRdb keeps only in-frame clones here, not all; method: immunoSEQ multiplex PCR. The data contain 100,000 to 150,000 clones, approximately 75% of them singletons. Sequenced sample: PBMCs. This receptor was taken from a man aged 35 to 55 in good health and CMV-seronegative.

CDR3 bases: TGTGCCAGCAGCAAGGGTGGCAGGGGCTATGGCTACACCTTC. Translation gives CASSKGGRGYGYTF. The chain combines TRBV6-5 with TRBJ1-2, with D perhaps TRBD1 (6 bases). CDR3 length: 14 residues. V was shortened by 6 bases and J by 4 bases, with 15 bases between the two germline ends. Germline V gene data show CDR1 as MNHEY and CDR2 as SVGAGI.